Here is one TCR beta chain with its context. The data originate from a study of chemoradiotherapy in HPV16-positive cancers. Sequencing used immunoSEQ multiplex PCR; TCRdb keeps in-frame clones, though not all of them. Here the sample spans thousands of clones, about 88% being singletons. Trimming pared 0 bases from V and 7 bases from J, leaving 5 bases between. Germline V gene lookup returns CDR1 SGHRS and CDR2 YFSETQ. CDR3 length: 12 residues. The specimen comprised tumor tissue, sampled from a patient who underwent chemoradiotherapy. The rearrangement links TRBV5-1 to TRBJ2-1, with D hard to call. This receptor was obtained from a human donor with HPV-associated anogenital cancer. The CDR3 DNA is TGCGCCAGCAGCTTGGACGGGAATGAGCAGTTCTTC. Translated, it gives CASSLDGNEQFF.